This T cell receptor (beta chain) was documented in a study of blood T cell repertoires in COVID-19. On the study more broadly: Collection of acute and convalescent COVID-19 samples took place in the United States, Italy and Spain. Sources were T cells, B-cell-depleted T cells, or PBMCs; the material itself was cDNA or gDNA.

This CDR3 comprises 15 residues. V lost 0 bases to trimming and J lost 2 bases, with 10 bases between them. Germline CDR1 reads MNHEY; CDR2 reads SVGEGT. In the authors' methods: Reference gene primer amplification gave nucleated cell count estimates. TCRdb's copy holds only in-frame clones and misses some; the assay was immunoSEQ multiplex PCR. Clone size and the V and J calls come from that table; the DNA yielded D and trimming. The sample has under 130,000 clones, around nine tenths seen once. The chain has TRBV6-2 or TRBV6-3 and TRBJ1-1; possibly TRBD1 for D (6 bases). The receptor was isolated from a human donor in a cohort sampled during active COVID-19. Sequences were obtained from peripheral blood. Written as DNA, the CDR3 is TGTGCCAGCAGTTACTCGGGGGGGCGCAACACTGAAGCTTTCTTT. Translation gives CASSYSGGRNTEAFF.